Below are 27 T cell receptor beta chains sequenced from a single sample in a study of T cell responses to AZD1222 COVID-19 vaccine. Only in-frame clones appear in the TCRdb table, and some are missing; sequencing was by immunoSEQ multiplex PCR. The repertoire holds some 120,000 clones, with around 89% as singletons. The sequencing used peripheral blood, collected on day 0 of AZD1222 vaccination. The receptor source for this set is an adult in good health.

In nucleotides, the CDR3 is TGTGCCAGCAGCCCCCGGCGTTCGGCCATTAGCAATCAGCCCCAGCATTTT. Protein product: CASSPRRSAISNQPQHF. This sequence joins TRBV7-2 and TRBJ1-5; D is ambiguous. The ends were cut back, 5 bases at V and 0 bases at J, with 17 bases in the middle. Germline CDR1 is SGHTA and CDR2 is FQGNSA. The CDR3 totals 17 residues. The full variable domain, completed using reference TRBV7-2 and TRBJ1-5, is GAGVSQSPSNKVTEKGKDVELRCDPISGHTALYWYRQSLGQGLEFLIYFQGNSAPDKSGLPSDRFSAERTGGSVSTLTIQRTQQEDSAVYLCASSPRRSAISNQPQHFGDGTRLSIL.

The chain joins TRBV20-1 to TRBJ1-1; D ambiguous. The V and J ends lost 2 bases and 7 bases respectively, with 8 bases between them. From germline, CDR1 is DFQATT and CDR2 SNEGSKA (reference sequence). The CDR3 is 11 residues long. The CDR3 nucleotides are TGCAGTGCTAGAAGGATGGGTGAAGCTTTCTTT. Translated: CSARRMGEAFF.

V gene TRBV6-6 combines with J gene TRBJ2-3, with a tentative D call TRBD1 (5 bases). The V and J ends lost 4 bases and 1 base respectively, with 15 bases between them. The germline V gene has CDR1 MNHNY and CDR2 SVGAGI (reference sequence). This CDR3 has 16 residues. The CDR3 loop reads CASSSSRTRGTDTQYF. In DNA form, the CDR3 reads TGTGCCAGCAGTTCCTCGCGGACCAGGGGCACAGATACGCAGTATTTT.

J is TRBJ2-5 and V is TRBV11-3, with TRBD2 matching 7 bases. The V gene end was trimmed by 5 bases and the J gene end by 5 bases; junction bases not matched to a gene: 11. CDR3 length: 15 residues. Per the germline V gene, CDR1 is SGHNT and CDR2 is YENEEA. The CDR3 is CASSPGLAEKETQYF. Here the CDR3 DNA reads TGTGCCAGCAGCCCCGGGCTAGCGGAGAAGGAGACCCAGTACTTC.

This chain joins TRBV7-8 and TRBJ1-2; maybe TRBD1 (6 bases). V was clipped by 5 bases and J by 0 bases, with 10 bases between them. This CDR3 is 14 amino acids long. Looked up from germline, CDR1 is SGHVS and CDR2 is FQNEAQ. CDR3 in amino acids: CASSPRTANYGYTF. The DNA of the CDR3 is TGTGCCAGCAGCCCGCGGACAGCTAACTATGGCTACACCTTC. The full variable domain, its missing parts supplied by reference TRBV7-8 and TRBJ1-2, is GAGVSQSPRYKVAKRGQDVALRCDPISGHVSLFWYQQALGQGPEFLTYFQNEAQLDKSGLPSDRFFAERPEGSVSTLKIQRTQQEDSAVYLCASSPRTANYGYTFGSGTRLTVV.

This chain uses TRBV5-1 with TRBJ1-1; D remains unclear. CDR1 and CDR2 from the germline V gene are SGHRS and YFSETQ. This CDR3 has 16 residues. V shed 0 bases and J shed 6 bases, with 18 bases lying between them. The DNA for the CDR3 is TGCGCCAGCAGCTTGGGGTTTGGCGGTGGAGGTCCTGAAGCTTTCTTT. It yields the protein CASSLGFGGGGPEAFF. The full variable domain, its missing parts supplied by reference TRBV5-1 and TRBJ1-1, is KAGVTQTPRYLIKTRGQQVTLSCSPISGHRSVSWYQQTPGQGLQFLFEYFSETQRNKGNFPGRFSGRQFSNSRSEMNVSTLELGDSALYLCASSLGFGGGGPEAFFGQGTRLTVV.

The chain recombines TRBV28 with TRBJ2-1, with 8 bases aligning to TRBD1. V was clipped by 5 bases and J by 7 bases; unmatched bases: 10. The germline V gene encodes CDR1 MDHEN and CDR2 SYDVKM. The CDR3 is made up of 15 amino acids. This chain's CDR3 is CASSPRQGARNEQFF. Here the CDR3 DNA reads TGTGCCAGCAGTCCTCGGCAGGGGGCGAGAAATGAGCAGTTCTTC.

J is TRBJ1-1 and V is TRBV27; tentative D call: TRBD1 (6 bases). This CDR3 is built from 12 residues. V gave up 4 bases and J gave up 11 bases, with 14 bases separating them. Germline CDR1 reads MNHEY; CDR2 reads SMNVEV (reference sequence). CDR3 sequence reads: CASSWTALSAFF. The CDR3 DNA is TGTGCCAGCAGTTGGACAGCTCTCTCGGCTTTCTTT.

The CDR3: CASSLGLSNTEAFF. CDR3 nucleotides: TGTGCCAGCAGCCTAGGACTGTCGAACACTGAAGCTTTCTTT. The rearrangement joins TRBV7-2 to TRBJ1-1; no definite D call. V was clipped by 5 bases and J by 1 base, with 11 bases between them. Germline CDR1 is SGHTA and CDR2 is FQGNSA. The CDR3 has 14 amino acids.

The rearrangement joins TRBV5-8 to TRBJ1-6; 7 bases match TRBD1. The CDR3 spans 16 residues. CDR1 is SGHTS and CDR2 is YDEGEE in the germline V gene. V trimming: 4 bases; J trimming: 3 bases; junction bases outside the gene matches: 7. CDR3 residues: CASSGAGTDYNSPLHF. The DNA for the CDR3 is TGTGCCAGCAGCGGAGCCGGGACAGACTATAATTCACCCCTCCACTTT. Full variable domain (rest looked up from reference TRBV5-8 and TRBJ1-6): EAGVTQSPTHLIKTRGQQATLRCSPISGHTSVYWYQQALGLGLQFLLWYDEGEERNRGNFPPRFSGRQFPNYSSELNVNALELEDSALYLCASSGAGTDYNSPLHFGNGTRLTVT.

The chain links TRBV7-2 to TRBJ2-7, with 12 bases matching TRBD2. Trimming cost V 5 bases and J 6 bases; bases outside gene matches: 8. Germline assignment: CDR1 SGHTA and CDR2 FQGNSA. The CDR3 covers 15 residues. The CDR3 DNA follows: TGTGCCAGCAGCCCACCTAGCGGGGGGGCGCTCGAGCAGTACTTC. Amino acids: CASSPPSGGALEQYF. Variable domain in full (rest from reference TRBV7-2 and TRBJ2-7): GAGVSQSPSNKVTEKGKDVELRCDPISGHTALYWYRQSLGQGLEFLIYFQGNSAPDKSGLPSDRFSAERTGGSVSTLTIQRTQQEDSAVYLCASSPPSGGALEQYFGPGTRLTVT.

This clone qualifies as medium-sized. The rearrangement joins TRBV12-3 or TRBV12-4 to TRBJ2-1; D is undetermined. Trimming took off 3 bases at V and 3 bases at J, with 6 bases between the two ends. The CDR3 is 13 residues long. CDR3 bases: TGTGCCAGCAGTTTGGGGAACTACAATGAGCAGTTCTTC. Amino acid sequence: CASSLGNYNEQFF.

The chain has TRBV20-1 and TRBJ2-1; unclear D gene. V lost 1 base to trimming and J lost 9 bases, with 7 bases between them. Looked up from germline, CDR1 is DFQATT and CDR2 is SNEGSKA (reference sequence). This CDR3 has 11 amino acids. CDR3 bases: TGCAGTGCTAGAGGGCTCAGTGAGCAGTTCTTC. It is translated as CSARGLSEQFF.

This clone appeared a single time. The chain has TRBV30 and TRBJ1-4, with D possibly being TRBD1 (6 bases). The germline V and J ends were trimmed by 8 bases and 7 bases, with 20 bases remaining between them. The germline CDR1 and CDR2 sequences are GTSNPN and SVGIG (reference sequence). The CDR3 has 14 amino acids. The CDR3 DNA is TGTGCCAACCGGAGTGGAGGGGGGGGTGAAAAACTGTTTTTT. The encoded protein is CANRSGGGGEKLFF.

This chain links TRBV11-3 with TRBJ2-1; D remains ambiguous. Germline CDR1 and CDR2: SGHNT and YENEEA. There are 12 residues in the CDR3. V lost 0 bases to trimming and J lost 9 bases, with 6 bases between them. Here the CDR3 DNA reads TGTGCCAGCAGCTTAGACGGGTTTGAGCAGTTCTTC. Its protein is CASSLDGFEQFF. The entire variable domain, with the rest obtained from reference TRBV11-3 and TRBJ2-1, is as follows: EAGVVQSPRYKIIEKKQPVAFWCNPISGHNTLYWYLQNLGQGPELLIRYENEEAVDDSQLPKDRFSAERLKGVDSTLKIQPAELGDSAVYLCASSLDGFEQFFGPGTRLTVL.

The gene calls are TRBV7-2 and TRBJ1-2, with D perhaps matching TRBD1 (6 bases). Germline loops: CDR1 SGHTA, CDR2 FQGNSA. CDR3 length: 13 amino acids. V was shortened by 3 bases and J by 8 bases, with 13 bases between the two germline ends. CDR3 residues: CASSLGARRGYTF. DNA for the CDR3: TGTGCCAGCAGCTTGGGGGCCCGCAGAGGCTACACCTTC.

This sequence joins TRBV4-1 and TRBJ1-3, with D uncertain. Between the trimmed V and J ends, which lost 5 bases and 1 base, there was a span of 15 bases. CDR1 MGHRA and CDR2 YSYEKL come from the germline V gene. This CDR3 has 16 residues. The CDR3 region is CASSSRTVGSGNTIYF. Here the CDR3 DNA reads TGCGCCAGCAGCAGTCGGACCGTGGGGTCTGGAAACACCATATATTTT.

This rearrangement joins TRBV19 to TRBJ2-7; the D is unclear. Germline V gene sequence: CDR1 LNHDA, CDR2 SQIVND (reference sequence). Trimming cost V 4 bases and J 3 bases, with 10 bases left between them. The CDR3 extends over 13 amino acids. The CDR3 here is CASSTLQNYEQYF. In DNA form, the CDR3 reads TGTGCCAGTAGTACCTTACAAAACTACGAGCAGTACTTC. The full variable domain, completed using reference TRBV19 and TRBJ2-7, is DGGITQSPKYLFRKEGQNVTLSCEQNLNHDAMYWYRQDPGQGLRLIYYSQIVNDFQKGDIAEGYSVSREKKESFPLTVTSAQKNPTAFYLCASSTLQNYEQYFGPGTRLTVT.

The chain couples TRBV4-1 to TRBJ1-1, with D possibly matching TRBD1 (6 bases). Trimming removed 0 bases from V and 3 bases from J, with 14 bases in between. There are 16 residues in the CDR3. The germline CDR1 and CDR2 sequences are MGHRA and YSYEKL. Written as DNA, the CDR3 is TGCGCCAGCAGCCAAGATCGCGGGGGGCGATACACTGAAGCTTTCTTT. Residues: CASSQDRGGRYTEAFF.

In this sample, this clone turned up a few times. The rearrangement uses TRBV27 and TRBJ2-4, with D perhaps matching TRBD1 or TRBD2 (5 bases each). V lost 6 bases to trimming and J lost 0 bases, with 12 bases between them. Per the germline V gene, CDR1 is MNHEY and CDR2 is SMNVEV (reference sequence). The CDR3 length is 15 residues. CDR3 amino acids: CASSRGSGAKNIQYF. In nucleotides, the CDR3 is TGTGCCAGCAGCCGGGGCAGCGGAGCCAAAAACATTCAGTACTTC.

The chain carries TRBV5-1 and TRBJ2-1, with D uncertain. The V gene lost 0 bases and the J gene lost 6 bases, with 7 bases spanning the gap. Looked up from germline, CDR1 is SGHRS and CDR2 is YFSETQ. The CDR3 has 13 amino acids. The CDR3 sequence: CASSLGRPNEQFF. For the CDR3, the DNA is TGCGCCAGCAGCTTGGGGCGACCCAATGAGCAGTTCTTC.

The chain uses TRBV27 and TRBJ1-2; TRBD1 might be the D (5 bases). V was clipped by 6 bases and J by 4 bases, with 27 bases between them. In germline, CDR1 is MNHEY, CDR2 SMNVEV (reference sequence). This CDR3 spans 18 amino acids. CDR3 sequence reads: CASRTRGSGSNPSYGYTF. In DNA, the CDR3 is TGTGCCAGCAGAACAAGGGGATCCGGGAGCAACCCCTCCTATGGCTACACCTTC.

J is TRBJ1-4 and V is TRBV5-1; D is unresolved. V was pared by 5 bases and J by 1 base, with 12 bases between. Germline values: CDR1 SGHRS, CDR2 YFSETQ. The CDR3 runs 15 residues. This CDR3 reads CASRITRGTNEKLFF. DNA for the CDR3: TGCGCCAGCAGGATTACCCGGGGAACTAATGAAAAACTGTTTTTT.

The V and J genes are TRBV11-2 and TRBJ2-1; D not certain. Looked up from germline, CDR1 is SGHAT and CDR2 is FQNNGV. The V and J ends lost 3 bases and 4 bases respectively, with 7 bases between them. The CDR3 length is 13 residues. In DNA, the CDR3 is TGTGCCAGCAGCTTGTCTTCATACAATGAGCAGTTCTTC. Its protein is CASSLSSYNEQFF.

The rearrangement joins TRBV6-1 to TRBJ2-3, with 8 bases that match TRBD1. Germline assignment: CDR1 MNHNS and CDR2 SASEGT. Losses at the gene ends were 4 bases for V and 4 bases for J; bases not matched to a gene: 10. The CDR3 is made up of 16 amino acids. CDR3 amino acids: CASSAHVRGLADTQYF. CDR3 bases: TGTGCCAGCAGTGCCCACGTCAGGGGGCTAGCAGATACGCAGTATTTT.

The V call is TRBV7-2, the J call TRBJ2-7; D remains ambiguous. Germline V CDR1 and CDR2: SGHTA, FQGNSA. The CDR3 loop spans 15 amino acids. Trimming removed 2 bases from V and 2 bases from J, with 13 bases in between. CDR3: CASSLQSGPTYEQYF. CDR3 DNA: TGTGCCAGCAGCTTACAGTCAGGCCCCACCTACGAGCAGTACTTC.

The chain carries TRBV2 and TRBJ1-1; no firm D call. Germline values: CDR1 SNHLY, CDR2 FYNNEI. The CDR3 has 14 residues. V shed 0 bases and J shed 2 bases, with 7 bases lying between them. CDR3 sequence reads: CASSEASRNTEAFF. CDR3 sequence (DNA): TGTGCCAGCAGTGAAGCGTCCCGAAACACTGAAGCTTTCTTT.